Sequencing of this T cell receptor (beta chain) was carried out in a study of blood T cells in healthy people across ages. At the level of the study: When template switching was applied, about one barcoded beta molecule was captured per two T cells.

A second PCR of roughly 7 to 11 cycles used a sample-barcoded 5' primer and a J-beta primer mix. A single record per CDR3 protein comes from TCRdb applying MiXCR to the 5' RACE reads. The sample has 1,300,000 or so distinct CDR3 sequences, approximately 60% seen once. Each individual donor underwent a draw of ten milliliters of peripheral blood. The authors isolated at least 6 million PBMCs per sample. This clonotype was counted a few times. With 3 bases removed from V and 4 bases from J, the gap between germline ends came to 18 bases. CDR3 length: 15 residues. The germline CDR1 and CDR2 sequences are SQVTM and ANQGSEA.

The chain is built from TRBV29-1 and TRBJ1-2; D perhaps matches TRBD1 (6 bases). The sequenced sample was blood. The TCR sequence derives from a man between 18 and 29 years old in good health. The CDR3 spells CSVDSPRDRFYGYTF. The CDR3 DNA follows: TGCAGCGTTGACTCCCCCCGCGACAGGTTCTATGGCTACACCTTC.